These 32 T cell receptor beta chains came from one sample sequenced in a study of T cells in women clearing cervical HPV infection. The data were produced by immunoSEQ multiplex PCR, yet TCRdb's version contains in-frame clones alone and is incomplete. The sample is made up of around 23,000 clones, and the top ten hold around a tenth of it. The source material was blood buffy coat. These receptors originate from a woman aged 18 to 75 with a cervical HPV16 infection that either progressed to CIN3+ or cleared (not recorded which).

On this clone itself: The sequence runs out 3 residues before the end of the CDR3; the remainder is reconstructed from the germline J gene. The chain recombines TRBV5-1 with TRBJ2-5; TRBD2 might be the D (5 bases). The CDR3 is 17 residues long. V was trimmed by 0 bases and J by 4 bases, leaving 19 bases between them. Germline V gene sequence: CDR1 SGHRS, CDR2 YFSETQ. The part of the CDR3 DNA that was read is TGCGCCAGCAGCTTGGCCCCGGGGATACAAATCAGAGAGACC. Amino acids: CASSLAPGIQIRET. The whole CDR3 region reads CASSLAPGIQIRETQYF.

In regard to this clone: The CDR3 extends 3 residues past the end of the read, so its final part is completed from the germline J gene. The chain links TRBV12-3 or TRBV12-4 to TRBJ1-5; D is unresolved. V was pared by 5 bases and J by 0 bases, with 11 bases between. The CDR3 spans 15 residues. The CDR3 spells CASSPQSDSNQPQHF. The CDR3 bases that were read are TGTGCCAGCAGTCCACAATCCGATAGCAATCAGCCC.

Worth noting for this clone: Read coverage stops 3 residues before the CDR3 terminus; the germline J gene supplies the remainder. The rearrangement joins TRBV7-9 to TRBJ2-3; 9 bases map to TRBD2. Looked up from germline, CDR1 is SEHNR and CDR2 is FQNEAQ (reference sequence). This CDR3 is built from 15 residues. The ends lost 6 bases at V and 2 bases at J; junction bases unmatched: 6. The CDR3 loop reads CASRLLAGATDTQYF. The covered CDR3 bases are TGTGCCAGCAGGCTATTAGCGGGGGCCACAGATACG.

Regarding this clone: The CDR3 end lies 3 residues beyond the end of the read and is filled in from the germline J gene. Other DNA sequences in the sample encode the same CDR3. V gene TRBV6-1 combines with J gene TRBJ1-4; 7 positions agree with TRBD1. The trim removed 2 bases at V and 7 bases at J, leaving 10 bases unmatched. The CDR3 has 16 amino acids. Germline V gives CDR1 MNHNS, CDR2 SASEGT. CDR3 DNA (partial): TGTGCCAGCAGTGAATTCTGGTCAGGGGGAGGTGAAAAA. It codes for CASSEFWSGGGEK. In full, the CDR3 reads CASSEFWSGGGEKLFF.

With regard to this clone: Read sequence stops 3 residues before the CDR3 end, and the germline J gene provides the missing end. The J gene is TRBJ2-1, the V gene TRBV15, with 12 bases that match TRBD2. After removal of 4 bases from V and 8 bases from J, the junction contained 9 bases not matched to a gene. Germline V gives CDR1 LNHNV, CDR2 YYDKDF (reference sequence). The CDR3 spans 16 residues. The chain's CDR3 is CATSTRLAGERDEQFF. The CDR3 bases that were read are TGTGCCACCAGCACCCGACTAGCGGGGGAGAGGGATGAG. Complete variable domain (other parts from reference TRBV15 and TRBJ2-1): DAMVIQNPRYQVTQFGKPVTLSCSQTLNHNVMYWYQQKSSQAPKLLFHYYDKDFNNEADTPDNFQSRRPNTSFCFLDIRSPGLGDTAMYLCATSTRLAGERDEQFFGPGTRLTVL.

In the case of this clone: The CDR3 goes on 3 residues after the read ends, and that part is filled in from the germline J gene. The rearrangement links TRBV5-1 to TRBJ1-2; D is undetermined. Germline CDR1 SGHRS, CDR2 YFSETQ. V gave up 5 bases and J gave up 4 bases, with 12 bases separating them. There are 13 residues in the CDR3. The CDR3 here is CASSAGGPYGYTF. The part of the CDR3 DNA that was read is TGCGCCAGCAGTGCAGGTGGCCCCTATGGC.

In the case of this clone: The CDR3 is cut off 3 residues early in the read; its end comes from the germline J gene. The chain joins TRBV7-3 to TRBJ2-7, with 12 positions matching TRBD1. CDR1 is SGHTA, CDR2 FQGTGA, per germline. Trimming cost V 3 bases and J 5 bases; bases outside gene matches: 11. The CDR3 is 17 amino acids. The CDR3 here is CASSFGPAGQGAHEQYF. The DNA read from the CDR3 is TGTGCCAGCAGCTTTGGACCAGCGGGACAGGGGGCCCACGAG.

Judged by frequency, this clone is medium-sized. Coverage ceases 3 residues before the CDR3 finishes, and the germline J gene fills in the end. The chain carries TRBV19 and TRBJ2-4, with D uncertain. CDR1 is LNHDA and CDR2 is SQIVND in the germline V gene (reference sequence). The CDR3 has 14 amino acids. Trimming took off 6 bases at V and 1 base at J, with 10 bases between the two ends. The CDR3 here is CASSLSAAKNIQYF. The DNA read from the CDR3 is TGTGCCAGTAGCTTATCAGCGGCCAAAAACATT.

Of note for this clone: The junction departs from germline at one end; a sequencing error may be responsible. Partial CDR3 DNA: TGCAGTGCCAGAGGGGGCAGGGATGGGGATACG. As protein: CSARGGRDGDT. The whole CDR3 sequence reads CSARGGRDGDTQYF. The V call is TRBV20-1, the J call TRBJ2-3, with TRBD1 matching 7 bases. The read gets to within 3 residues of the CDR3 end, and the germline J gene fills in the rest. The CDR3 sequence is 14 residues long. Per the germline V gene, CDR1 is DFQATT and CDR2 is SNEGSKA (reference sequence).

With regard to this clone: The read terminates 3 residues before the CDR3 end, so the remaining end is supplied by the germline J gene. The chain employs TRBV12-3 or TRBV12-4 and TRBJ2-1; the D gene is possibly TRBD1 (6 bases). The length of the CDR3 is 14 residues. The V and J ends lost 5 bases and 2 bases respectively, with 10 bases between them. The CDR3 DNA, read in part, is TGTGCCAGCAGTCTACAGGGAACCTACAATGAG. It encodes CASSLQGTYNE. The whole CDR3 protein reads CASSLQGTYNEQFF.

The CDR3 bases that were read are TGTGCCAGTAGTATAGGTGGGGGGTATCAGCCC. Protein product: CASSIGGGYQP. The whole CDR3 reads CASSIGGGYQPQHF. This rearrangement joins TRBV19 to TRBJ1-5; tentatively, D is TRBD1 (5 bases). The read gets to within 3 residues of the CDR3 end, and the germline J gene fills in the rest. The CDR3 extends over 14 amino acids. Trimming shortened V by 1 base and J by 5 bases, and 9 bases separated the two germline ends. CDR1 is LNHDA and CDR2 is SQIVND in the germline V gene (reference sequence).

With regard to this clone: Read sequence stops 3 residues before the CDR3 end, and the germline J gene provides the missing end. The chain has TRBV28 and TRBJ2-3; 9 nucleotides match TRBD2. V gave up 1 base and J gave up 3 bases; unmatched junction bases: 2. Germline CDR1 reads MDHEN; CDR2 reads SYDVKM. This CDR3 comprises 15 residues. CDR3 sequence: CASSLYLAGTDTQYF. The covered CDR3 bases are TGTGCCAGCAGTTTATACCTAGCGGGAACAGATACG.

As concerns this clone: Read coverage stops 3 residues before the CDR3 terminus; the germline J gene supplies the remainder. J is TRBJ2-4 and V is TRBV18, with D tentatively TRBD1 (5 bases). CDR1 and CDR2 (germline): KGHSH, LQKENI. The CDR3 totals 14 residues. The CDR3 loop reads CASSPGQGSYGQYF. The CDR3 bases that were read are TGTGCCAGCTCACCTGGGCAGGGTTCATATGGT.

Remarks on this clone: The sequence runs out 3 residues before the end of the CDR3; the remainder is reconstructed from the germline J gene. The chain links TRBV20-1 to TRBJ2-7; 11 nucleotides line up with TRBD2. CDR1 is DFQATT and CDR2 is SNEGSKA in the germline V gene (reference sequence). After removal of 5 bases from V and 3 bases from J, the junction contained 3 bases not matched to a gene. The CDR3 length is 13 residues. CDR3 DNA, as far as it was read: TGCAGTGCTGGCGGACTAGCGGGCTACGAG. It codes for CSAGGLAGYE. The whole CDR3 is CSAGGLAGYEQYF.

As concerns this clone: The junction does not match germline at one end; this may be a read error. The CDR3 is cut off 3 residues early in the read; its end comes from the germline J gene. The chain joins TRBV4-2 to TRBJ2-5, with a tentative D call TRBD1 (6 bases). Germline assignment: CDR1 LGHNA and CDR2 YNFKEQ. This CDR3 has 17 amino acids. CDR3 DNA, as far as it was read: TGCGCCAGCAGCCAAGATGGGACCACAGGGTTTTCGGAGACC. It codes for CASSQDGTTGFSET. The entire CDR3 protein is CASSQDGTTGFSETQYF.

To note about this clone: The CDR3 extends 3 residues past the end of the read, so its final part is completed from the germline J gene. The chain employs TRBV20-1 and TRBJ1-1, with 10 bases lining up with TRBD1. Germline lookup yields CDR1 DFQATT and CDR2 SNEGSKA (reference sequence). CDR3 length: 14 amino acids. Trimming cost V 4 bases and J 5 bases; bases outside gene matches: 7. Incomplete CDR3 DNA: TGCAGTGCTAAGACAGGGGGCGAACGGACTGAA. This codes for CSAKTGGERTE. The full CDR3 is CSAKTGGERTEAFF.

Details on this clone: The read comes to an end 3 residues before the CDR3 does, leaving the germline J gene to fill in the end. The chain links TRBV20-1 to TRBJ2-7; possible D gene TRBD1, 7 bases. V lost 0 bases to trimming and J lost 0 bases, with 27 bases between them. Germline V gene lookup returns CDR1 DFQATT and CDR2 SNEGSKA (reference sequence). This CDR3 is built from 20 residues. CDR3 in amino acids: CSARDIGGGPYSDSSYEQYF. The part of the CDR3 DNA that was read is TGCAGTGCTAGAGATATCGGAGGGGGCCCGTATTCTGATTCCTCCTACGAG.

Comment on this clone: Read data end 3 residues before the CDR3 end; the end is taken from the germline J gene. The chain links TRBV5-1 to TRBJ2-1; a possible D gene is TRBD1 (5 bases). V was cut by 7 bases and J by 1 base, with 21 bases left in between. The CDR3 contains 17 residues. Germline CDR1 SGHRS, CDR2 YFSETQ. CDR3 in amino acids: CASDDRPMPPSYNEQFF. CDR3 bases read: TGCGCCAGCGACGACAGACCCATGCCCCCTTCCTACAATGAG.

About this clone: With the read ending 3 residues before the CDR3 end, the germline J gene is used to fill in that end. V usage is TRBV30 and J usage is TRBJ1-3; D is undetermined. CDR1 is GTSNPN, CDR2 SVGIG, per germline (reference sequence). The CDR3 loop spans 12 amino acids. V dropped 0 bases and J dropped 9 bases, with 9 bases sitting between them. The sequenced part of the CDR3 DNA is TGTGCCTGGAGTGTAAACAGTGGCACC. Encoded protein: CAWSVNSGT. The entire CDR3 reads CAWSVNSGTIYF.

CDR3 in amino acids: CASSRTPDSEQFF. The CDR3 bases that were read are TGTGCCAGCAGCCGAACCCCTGACTCTGAG. The chain has TRBV4-2 and TRBJ2-1; D gene unclear. The CDR3 end falls 3 residues outside the read, so it is completed with the germline J gene. The CDR3 has 13 residues. Trimming left V 4 bases short and J 9 bases short, with 13 bases between. Germline V CDR1 and CDR2: LGHNA, YNFKEQ.

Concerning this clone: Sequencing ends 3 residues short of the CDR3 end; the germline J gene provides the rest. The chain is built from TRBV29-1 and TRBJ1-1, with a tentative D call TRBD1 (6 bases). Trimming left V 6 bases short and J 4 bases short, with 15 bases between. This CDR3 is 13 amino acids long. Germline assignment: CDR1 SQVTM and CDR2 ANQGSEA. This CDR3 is CSVGQSFVTEAFF. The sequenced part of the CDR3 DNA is TGCAGCGTCGGACAGTCCTTCGTCACTGAA.

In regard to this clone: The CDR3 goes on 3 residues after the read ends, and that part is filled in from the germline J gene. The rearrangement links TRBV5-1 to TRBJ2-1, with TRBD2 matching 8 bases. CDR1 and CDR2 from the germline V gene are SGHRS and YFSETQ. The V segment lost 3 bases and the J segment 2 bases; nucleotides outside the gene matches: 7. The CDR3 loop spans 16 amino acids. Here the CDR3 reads CASSSEPGLAYNEQFF. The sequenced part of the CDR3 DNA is TGCGCCAGCAGCTCCGAACCGGGACTAGCCTACAATGAG.

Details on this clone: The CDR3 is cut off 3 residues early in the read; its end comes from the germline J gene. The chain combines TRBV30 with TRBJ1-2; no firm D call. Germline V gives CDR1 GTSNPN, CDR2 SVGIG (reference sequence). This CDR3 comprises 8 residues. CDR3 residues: CASYDYTF. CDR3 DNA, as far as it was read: TGTGCCTCCTACGAC.

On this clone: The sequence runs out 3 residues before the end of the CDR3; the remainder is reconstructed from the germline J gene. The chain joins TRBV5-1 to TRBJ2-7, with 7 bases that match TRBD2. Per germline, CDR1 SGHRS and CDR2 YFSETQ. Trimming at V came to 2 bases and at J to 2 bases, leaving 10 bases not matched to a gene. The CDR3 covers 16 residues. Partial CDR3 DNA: TGCGCCAGCAGCTTAGCGGGGCCCGCCCTAACCTACGAG. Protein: CASSLAGPALTYE. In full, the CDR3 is CASSLAGPALTYEQYF.

Partial CDR3 DNA: TGTGCCAGCAGTCCGGGGGGTAGTCCTGGGGCCAACGTC. This translates into CASSPGGSPGANV. The entire CDR3 is CASSPGGSPGANVLTF. The rearrangement uses TRBV6-4 and TRBJ2-6; 7 bases match TRBD2. The CDR3 goes on 3 residues after the read ends, and that part is filled in from the germline J gene. CDR3 size: 16 residues. Trimming cost V 5 bases and J 2 bases; bases outside gene matches: 6. From germline, CDR1 is MRHNA and CDR2 SNTAGT.

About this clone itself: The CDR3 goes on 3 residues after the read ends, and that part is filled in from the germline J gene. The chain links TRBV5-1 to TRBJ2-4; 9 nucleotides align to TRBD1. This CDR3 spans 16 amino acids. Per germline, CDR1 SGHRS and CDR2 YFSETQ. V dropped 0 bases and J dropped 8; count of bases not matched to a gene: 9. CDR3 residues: CASSLETGTGLDIQYF. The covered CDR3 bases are TGCGCCAGCAGCTTGGAAACCGGGACAGGGTTGGACATT.

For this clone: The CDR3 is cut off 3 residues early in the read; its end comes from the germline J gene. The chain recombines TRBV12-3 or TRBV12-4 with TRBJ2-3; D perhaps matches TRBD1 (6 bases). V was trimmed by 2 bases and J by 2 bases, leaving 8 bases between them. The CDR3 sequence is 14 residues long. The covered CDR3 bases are TGTGCCAGCAGTTTACAGGGGTCCACAGATACG. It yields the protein CASSLQGSTDT. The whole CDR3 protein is CASSLQGSTDTQYF.

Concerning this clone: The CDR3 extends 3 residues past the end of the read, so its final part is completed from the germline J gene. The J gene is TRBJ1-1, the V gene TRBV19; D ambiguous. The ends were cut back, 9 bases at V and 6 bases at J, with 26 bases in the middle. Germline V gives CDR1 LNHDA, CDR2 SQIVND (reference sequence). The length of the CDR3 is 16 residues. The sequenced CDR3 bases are TGTGCCAGCCGCGCTCACTCCGGGGTAATCTTTTCTGAA. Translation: CASRAHSGVIFSE. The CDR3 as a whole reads CASRAHSGVIFSEAFF.

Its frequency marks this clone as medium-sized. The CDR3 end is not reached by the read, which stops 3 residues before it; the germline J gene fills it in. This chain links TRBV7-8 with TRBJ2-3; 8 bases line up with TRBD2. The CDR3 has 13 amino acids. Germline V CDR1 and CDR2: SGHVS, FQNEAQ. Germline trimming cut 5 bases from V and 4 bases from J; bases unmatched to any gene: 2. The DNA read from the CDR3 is TGTGCCAGCAGCGTGACTAGCGCAGATACG. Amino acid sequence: CASSVTSADT. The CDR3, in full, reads CASSVTSADTQYF.

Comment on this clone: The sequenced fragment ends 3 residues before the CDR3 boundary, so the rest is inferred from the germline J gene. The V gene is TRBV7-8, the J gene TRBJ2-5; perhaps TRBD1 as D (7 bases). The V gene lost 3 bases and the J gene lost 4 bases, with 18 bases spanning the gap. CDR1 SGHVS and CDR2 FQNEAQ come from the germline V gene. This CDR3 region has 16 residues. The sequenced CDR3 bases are TGTGCCAGCAGCTTCCAGGGGGGTCGGGCACGAGAGACC. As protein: CASSFQGGRARET. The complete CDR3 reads CASSFQGGRARETQYF.

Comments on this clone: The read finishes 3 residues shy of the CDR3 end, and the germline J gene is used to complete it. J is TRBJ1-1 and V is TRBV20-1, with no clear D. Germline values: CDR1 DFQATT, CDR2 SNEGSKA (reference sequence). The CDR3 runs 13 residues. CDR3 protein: CSARDGGRWEAFF. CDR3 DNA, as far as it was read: TGCAGTGCTAGAGATGGAGGGCGCTGGGAA.

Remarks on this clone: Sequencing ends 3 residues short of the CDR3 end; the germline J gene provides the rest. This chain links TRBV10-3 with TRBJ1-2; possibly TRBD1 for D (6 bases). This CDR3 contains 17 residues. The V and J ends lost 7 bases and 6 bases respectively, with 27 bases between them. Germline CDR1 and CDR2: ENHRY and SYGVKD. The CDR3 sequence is CAITPIDGGGRLDGYTF. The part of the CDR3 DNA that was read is TGTGCCATCACTCCGATCGATGGGGGGGGGCGTTTAGATGGC.